The 12 T cell receptor beta chains presented below share a single source sample, sequenced in a study of blood T cell repertoires in COVID-19. The table came from immunoSEQ multiplex PCR; TCRdb's copy has only in-frame clones and leaves some out. Among around 300,000 clones listed, around 88% were seen once. The sample comprised PBMCs or T cells enriched from blood (not recorded which). Receptors were obtained from a woman in her forties who had recovered from COVID-19.

This clone has more than one count but fewer than ten. J is TRBJ2-1 and V is TRBV28, with a possible D match to TRBD2 (5 bases). The V gene lost 2 bases and the J gene lost 2 bases, with 22 bases spanning the gap. The CDR3 contains 19 residues. Per the germline V gene, CDR1 is MDHEN and CDR2 is SYDVKM. CDR3 amino acids: CASSLILGGQASTYNEQFF. DNA for the CDR3: TGTGCCAGCAGTTTAATACTGGGCGGGCAGGCGTCGACCTACAATGAGCAGTTCTTC.

The chain links TRBV4-3 to TRBJ2-1; D is perhaps TRBD1 (5 bases). With 0 bases removed from V and 5 bases from J, the gap between germline ends came to 17 bases. The CDR3 contains 17 residues. The V gene's germline CDR1 is LGHNA and CDR2 YSLEER. In DNA form, the CDR3 reads TGCGCCAGCAGCCAAGATCTCCAGGGTCAGGGTAACAATGAGCAGTTCTTC. Its protein is CASSQDLQGQGNNEQFF.

V is TRBV9 and J is TRBJ2-5, with 10 bases matching TRBD2. CDR1 SGDLS and CDR2 YYNGEE come from the germline V gene. This CDR3 is 16 amino acids long. Trimming cost V 4 bases and J 4 bases; bases outside gene matches: 10. CDR3 sequence: CASSPSSGRVSETQYF. The CDR3 DNA follows: TGTGCCAGCAGCCCATCTAGCGGGAGAGTGTCAGAGACCCAGTACTTC. The full variable domain, with the rest looked up from reference TRBV9 and TRBJ2-5, is DSGVTQTPKHLITATGQRVTLRCSPRSGDLSVYWYQQSLDQGLQFLIQYYNGEERAKGNILERFSAQQFPDLHSELNLSSLELGDSALYFCASSPSSGRVSETQYFGPGTRLLVL.

The chain uses TRBV2 and TRBJ1-4; no firm D call. Germline lookup yields CDR1 SNHLY and CDR2 FYNNEI. Trimming took off 4 bases at V and 8 bases at J, with 14 bases between the two ends. This CDR3 is built from 14 residues. CDR3 sequence: CASSGEGFGEKLFF. CDR3 sequence (DNA): TGTGCCAGCAGTGGGGAGGGATTTGGAGAAAAACTGTTTTTT. Full variable domain (missing parts from reference TRBV2 and TRBJ1-4): EPEVTQTPSHQVTQMGQEVILRCVPISNHLYFYWYRQILGQKVEFLVSFYNNEISEKSEIFDDQFSVERPDGSNFTLKIRSTKLEDSAMYFCASSGEGFGEKLFFGSGTQLSVL.

This chain connects TRBV12-3 or TRBV12-4 to TRBJ2-3; weak D call: TRBD1 (6 bases). V lost 3 bases and J 5 bases, leaving 9 bases between the germline ends. This CDR3 has 13 amino acids. The CDR3 DNA follows: TGTGCCAGCAGTTTGGGGGCCGGAGATACGCAGTATTTT. Translation: CASSLGAGDTQYF.

The chain couples TRBV3-1 (or the pseudogene TRBV3-2) to TRBJ1-3; 8 bases map to TRBD1. V gave up 4 bases and J gave up 3 bases; unmatched junction bases: 5. Germline V gives CDR1 LGHDT, CDR2 YNNKEL (reference sequence). CDR3 size: 15 residues. The CDR3 spells CASSRDRGSGNTIYF. Written as DNA, the CDR3 is TGTGCCAGCAGCCGCGACAGGGGCAGTGGAAACACCATATATTTT.

CDR3 amino acids: CATSDKVGRKGSETQYF. CDR3 DNA sequence: TGTGCCACCAGTGACAAGGTTGGGCGCAAGGGGTCTGAGACCCAGTACTTC. The chain links TRBV24-1 to TRBJ2-5, with D tentatively TRBD1 (5 bases). Trimming took 4 bases from V and 5 from J, leaving 22 bases between them. This CDR3 has 17 amino acids. Germline lookup yields CDR1 KGHDR and CDR2 SFDVKD.

For the CDR3, the DNA is TGTGCCAGCAGTGAAGGCGGGACGAGAAACAAAAACATTCAGTACTTC. The encoded protein is CASSEGGTRNKNIQYF. The V gene is TRBV2, the J gene TRBJ2-4; D perhaps matches TRBD2 (6 bases). The CDR3 runs to 16 residues. V was cut by 1 base and J by 3 bases, with 13 bases left in between. CDR1 and CDR2 (germline): SNHLY, FYNNEI.

The J gene is TRBJ2-1, the V gene TRBV21-1; TRBD2 is the table's D call, not checked against the DNA. TRBV21-1 has pseudogene status. The CDR3 is 16 amino acids. This CDR3 reads CASSVLAGASYNEQFF. CDR3 DNA: TGTGCCAGCAGCGTCTTAGCGGGAGCGTCCTACAATGAGCAGTTCTTC.

The chain recombines TRBV6-5 with TRBJ2-1, with D possibly TRBD2 on 6 matching bases. CDR1 is MNHEY and CDR2 is SVGAGI in the germline V gene. V was pared by 4 bases and J by 5 bases, with 15 bases between. This CDR3 is 15 amino acids long. CDR3: CASSSRRDGHNEQFF. Here the CDR3 DNA reads TGTGCCAGCAGTTCAAGGCGGGATGGGCACAATGAGCAGTTCTTC.

The CDR3 nucleotides read TGTGCCAGCAGCTGGGGGGGGACAAACACTGAAGCTTTCTTT. Translated: CASSWGGTNTEAFF. The chain employs TRBV5-4 and TRBJ1-1; D possibly corresponds to TRBD1 (6 bases). CDR1 and CDR2 from the germline V gene are SGHNT and YYREEE (reference sequence). V lost 3 bases, J lost 2 bases, and 11 bases lay in between. The CDR3 spans 14 residues.

V is TRBV14 and J is TRBJ1-6; TRBD1 might be the D (5 bases). The V and J ends lost 0 bases and 14 bases respectively, with 17 bases between them. The CDR3 has 15 residues. Germline lookup yields CDR1 SGHDN and CDR2 FVKESK. CDR3: CASSQDPAGTLALHF. The CDR3 nucleotides are TGTGCCAGCAGCCAAGATCCGGCGGGGACCTTGGCCCTCCACTTT.